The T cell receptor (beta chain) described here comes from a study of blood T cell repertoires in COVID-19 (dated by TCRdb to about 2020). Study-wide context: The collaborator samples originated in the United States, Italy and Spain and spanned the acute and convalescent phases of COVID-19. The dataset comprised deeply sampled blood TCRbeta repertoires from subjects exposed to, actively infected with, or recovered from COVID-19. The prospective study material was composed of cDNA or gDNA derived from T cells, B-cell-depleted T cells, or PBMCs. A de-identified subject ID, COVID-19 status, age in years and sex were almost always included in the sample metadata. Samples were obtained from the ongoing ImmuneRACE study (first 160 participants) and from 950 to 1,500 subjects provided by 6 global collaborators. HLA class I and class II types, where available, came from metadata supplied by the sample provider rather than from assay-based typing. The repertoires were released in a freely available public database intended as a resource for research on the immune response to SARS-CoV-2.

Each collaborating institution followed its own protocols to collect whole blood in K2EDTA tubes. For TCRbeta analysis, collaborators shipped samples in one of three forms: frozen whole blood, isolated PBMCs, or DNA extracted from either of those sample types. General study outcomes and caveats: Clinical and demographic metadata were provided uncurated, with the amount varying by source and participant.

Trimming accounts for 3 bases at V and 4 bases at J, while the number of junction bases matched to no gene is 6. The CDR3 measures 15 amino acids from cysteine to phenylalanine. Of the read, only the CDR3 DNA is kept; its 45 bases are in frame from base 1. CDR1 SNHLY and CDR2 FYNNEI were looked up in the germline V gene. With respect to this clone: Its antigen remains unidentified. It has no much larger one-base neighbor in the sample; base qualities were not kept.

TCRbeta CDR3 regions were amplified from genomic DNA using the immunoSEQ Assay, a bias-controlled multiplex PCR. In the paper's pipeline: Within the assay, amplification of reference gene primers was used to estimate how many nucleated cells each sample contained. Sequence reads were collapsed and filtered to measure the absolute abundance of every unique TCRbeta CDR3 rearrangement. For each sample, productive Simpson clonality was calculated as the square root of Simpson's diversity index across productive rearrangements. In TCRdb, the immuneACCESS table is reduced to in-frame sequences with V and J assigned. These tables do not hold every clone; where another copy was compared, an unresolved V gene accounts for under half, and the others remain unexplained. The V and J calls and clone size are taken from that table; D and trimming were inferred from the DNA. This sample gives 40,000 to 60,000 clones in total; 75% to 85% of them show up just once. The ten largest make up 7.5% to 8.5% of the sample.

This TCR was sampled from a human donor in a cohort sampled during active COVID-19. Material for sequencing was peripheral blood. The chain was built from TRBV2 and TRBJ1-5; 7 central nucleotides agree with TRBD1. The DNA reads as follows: TGTGCCAGCAGTGATAACAGGGGATGGAATCAGCCCCAGCATTTT. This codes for CASSDNRGWNQPQHF.